This T cell receptor (beta chain) was identified in a study of shared clonotypes between healthy human individuals (dated by TCRdb to 2020 to 2022). About the study as a whole: The cohort comprised a couple of women and a few men aged 18 to 49 years. To increase sequencing depth and limit assay-specific biases, TCR repertoire library preparation and sequencing were carried out by different laboratories using diverse techniques. For each donor, CD4 naive and CD4 memory were each run on three plates, CD8 naive on two plates, and CD8 memory on one plate. To estimate repertoire size and how much clonotype sharing occurs between individuals, the study deeply sequenced the blood TCR repertoires of 5 or 6 healthy adults. Between about 0.94 and 10 billion PBMCs per donor were obtained by leukapheresis. Study-wide findings and limitations: Naive subsets generally had larger estimated clonotype richness than memory subsets did. Compared with non-shared clonotypes, the clonotypes found in all four sorted-subset donors had higher generation probabilities. About 4.5% of naive CD4, around 3.6% of naive CD8, approximately 2.2% of memory CD4, and more than 0.35% of memory CD8 clonotypes were shared across a few donors. Sampling was restricted to blood, and TCR repertoires in tissues likely differ from the TCR repertoires found in blood. Pairwise subsampling led to the expectation that sequencing depth would affect the degree of clonotype sharing among donors. The genetic and exposure-history diversity represented was limited by the small number of donors. Even with the large sequencing depth, rarefaction of the sorted-subset datasets indicated that sequencing was incomplete.

Healthy HIV-negative adults with no recently reported acute infections or vaccinations were included as donors. All donors were Caucasian adults living in Nashville, Tennessee, USA. CD4+ T cells were enriched by magnetic negative selection; naive cells were then positively selected on CD45RA, and the negative fraction formed the memory subset. After blood collection by leukapheresis, PBMCs were isolated using Ficoll-Histopaque density gradient centrifugation and then cryopreserved in the vapor phase of liquid nitrogen. Purity and quantity of every magnetically sorted T cell population were checked by analytical flow cytometry. Genomic DNA was isolated from every sorted fraction and measured by UV absorbance on a Nanodrop 2000c. TCR CDR3 regions were amplified from genomic DNA by multiplex PCR using the deep immunoSEQ assay. For each cell subset, the extracted genomic DNA was distributed evenly across all wells of several immunoSEQ 96-well plates, and each plate served as one replicate. Each replicate PCR for sorted subsets received around 200 ng genomic DNA, equal to roughly 30,000 T cell genomes. Purified libraries were quantified with a Qubit 3.0 fluorometer, sized on a Bioanalyzer 2100, and re-quantified with the KAPA Library Quantification kit. Every immunoSEQ 96-well plate was sequenced on a separate single-read 150-cycle Illumina NextSeq 550 flow cell. Processing in the source paper ran as follows. The immunoSEQ output contained only junctional sequences without quality scores, so filtering could not match that applied to full-length reads. Sequences were annotated with PyIR, a Python wrapper for IgBLAST v1.9, using IMGT germline references to assign V/J genes and CDR3. Any read was removed if the V/J assignment was weak (E-value above 1e-6), the CDR3 was missing, or the read contained stop codons, out-of-frame junctions, or ambiguous translated residues. V3J clonotypes were defined as sequences sharing the same inferred V gene, J gene, and CDR3 amino acid sequence. To compute the percentage overlap between repertoires, the number of shared unique clonotypes was divided by the size of the smaller repertoire. Repertoire richness was assessed with RTK rarefaction, the Chao1 estimator, and Recon v2.1 estimates of unobserved clonotypes. For all TCRbeta clonotypes obtained by the gDNA method from four donors, generation probabilities were computed with OLGA. In its TCRdb copy, this immuneACCESS table keeps in-frame sequences only and misses some clones. Where compared with another copy, unresolved V genes explain less than half of these, and the others have no known cause. V and J calls and clone size are as listed in that table; D and trimming were resolved from the DNA. For this sample the table gives 1.5 million to 1.9 million clones, of which 98% were detected only once. The top ten constitute about 0.42% of the sample.

V loses 2 bases, J loses 3 bases, and the germline ends lie 14 bases apart. CDR1 and CDR2 are drawn from the germline V gene: MNHEY, SVGAGI. Measured from the cysteine to the phenylalanine, the CDR3 is 15 residues long. CDR3 DNA is the only sequence kept; it has 45 bases, read in frame from the first base. Details on this clone: The antigen it binds to is not known. Base quality data are lacking; no much larger clone is found one base away.

Sequenced input: naive CD4+ T cells sorted from blood. The intended sense of this specimen's cell subset or site label: CD45RA+ positively selected. This sequence was found in a man between 25 and 39 years old in good health. The V gene is TRBV6-5 and the J gene is TRBJ2-7; the D segment might be TRBD1 or TRBD2, since each matches 5 bases. The CDR3 reads as follows: CASSYPARGVYEQYF. The sequenced DNA is TGTGCCAGCAGTTACCCGGCGCGAGGGGTCTACGAGCAGTACTTC.